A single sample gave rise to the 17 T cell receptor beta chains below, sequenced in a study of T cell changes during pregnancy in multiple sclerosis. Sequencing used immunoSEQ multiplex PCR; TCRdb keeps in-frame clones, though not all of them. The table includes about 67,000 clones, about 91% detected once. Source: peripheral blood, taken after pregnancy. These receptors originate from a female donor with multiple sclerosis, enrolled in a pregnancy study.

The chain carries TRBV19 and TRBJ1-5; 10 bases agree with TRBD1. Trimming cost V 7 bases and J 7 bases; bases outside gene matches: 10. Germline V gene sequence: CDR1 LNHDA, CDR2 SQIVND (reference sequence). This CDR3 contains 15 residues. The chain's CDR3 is CASTPTGGRWQPQHF. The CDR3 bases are TGTGCCAGTACCCCGACAGGGGGCAGATGGCAGCCCCAGCATTTT. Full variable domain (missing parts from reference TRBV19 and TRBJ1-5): DGGITQSPKYLFRKEGQNVTLSCEQNLNHDAMYWYRQDPGQGLRLIYYSQIVNDFQKGDIAEGYSVSREKKESFPLTVTSAQKNPTAFYLCASTPTGGRWQPQHFGDGTRLSIL.

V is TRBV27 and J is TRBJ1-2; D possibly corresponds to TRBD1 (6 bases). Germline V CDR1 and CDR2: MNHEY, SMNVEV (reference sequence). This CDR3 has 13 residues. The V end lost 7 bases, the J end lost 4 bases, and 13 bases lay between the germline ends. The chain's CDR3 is CASKPGEFYGYTF. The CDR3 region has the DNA TGTGCCAGCAAGCCAGGGGAGTTCTATGGCTACACCTTC.

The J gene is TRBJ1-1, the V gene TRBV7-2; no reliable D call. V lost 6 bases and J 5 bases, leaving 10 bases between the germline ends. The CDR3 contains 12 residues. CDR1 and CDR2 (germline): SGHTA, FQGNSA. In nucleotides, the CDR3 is TGTGCCAGCAGTTTCCCCAGGACTGAAGCTTTCTTT. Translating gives CASSFPRTEAFF.

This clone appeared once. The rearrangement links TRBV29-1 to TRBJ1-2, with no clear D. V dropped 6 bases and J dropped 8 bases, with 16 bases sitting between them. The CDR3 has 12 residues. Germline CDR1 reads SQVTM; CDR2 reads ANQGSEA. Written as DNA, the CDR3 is TGCAGCGTACCCGGGATACTAGGAGGCTACACCTTC. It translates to CSVPGILGGYTF.

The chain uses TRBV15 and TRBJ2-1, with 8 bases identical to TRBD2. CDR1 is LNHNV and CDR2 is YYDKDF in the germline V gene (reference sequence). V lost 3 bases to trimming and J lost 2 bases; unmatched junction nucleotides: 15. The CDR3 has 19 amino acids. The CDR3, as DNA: TGTGCCACCAGCAGGGGACGGCGGGAGCGGGAGTTGCCCTACAATGAGCAGTTCTTC. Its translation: CATSRGRRERELPYNEQFF.

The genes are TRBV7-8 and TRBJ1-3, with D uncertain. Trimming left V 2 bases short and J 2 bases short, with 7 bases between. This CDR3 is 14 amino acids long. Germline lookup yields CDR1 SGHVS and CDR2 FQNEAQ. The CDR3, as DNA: TGTGCCAGCAGCTTAATCGGGGCTGGAAACACCATATATTTT. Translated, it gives CASSLIGAGNTIYF.

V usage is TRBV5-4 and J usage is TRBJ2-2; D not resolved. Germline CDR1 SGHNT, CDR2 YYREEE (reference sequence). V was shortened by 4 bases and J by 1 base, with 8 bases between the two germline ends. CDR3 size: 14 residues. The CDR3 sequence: CASSQVQNTGELFF. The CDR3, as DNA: TGTGCCAGCAGCCAGGTTCAGAACACCGGGGAGCTGTTTTTT.

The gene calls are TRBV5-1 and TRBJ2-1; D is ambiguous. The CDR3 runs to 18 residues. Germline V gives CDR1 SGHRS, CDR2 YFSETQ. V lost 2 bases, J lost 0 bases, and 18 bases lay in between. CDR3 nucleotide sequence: TGCGCCAGCAGCTTCCCCTCCTCCGCAGGTAGCTCCTACAATGAGCAGTTCTTC. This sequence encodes CASSFPSSAGSSYNEQFF.

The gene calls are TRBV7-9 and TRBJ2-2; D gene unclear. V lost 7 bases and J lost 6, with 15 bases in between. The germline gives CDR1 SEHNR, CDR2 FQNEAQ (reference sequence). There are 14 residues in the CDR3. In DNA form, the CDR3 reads TGTGCCAGCAACTCTCTTCATGGGCCCGGGGAGCTGTTTTTT. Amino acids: CASNSLHGPGELFF.

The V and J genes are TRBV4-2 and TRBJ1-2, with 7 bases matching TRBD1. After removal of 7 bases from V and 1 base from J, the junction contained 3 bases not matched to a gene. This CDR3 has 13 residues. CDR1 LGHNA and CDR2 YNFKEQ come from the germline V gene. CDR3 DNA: TGTGCCAGCAAGGGACAGCTTAACTATGGCTACACCTTC. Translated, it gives CASKGQLNYGYTF.

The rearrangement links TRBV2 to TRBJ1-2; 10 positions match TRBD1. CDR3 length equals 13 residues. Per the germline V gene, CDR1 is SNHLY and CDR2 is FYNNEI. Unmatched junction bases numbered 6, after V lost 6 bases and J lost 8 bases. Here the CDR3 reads CASSPGQGSGYTF. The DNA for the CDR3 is TGTGCCAGCAGCCCGGGACAGGGGTCCGGCTACACCTTC.

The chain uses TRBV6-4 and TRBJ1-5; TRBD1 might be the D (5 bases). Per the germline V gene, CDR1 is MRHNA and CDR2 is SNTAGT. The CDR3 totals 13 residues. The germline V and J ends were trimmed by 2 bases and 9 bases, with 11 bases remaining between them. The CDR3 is CASSDDTGGPQHF. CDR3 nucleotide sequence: TGTGCCAGCAGTGACGATACAGGCGGGCCCCAGCATTTT.

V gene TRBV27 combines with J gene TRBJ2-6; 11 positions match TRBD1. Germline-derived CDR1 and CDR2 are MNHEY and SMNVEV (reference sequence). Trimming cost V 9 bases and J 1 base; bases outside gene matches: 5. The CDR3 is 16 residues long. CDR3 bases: TGTGCCAGGCCGGGACAGGGGGTATCTGGGGCCAACGTCCTGACTTTC. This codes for CARPGQGVSGANVLTF.

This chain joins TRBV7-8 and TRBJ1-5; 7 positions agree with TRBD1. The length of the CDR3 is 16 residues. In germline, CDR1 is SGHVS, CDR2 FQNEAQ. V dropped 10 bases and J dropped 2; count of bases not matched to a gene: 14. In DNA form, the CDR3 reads TGTGCCACCTCCGTCGAAGGGGGCGCGGGCAATCAGCCCCAGCATTTT. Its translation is CATSVEGGAGNQPQHF. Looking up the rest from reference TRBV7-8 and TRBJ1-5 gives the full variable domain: GAGVSQSPRYKVAKRGQDVALRCDPISGHVSLFWYQQALGQGPEFLTYFQNEAQLDKSGLPSDRFFAERPEGSVSTLKIQRTQQEDSAVYLCATSVEGGAGNQPQHFGDGTRLSIL.

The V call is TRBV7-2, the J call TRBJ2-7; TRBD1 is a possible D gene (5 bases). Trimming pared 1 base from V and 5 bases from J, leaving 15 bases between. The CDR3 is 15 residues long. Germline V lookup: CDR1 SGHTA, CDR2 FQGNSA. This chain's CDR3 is CASSLEAGIENEQYF. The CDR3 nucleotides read TGTGCCAGCAGCTTAGAAGCAGGGATAGAAAACGAGCAGTACTTC.

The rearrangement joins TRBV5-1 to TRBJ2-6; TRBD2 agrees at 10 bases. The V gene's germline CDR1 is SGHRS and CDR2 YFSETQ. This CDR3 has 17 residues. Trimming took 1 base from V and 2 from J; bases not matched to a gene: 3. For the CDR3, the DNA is TGCGCCAGCAGCTTGTCCAGCGGGAGGGCTGGGGCCAACGTCCTGACTTTC. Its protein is CASSLSSGRAGANVLTF.

CDR3 nucleotide sequence: TGTGCCAGCAGTTTGGGACCCTCGGGAGCCGGGGATGAGCAGTTCTTC. It specifies CASSLGPSGAGDEQFF. The rearrangement uses TRBV27 and TRBJ2-1, with D maybe TRBD2 (6 bases). The V end was cut by 3 bases, the J end by 8 bases, with 20 bases between. CDR3 length: 16 residues. Germline values: CDR1 MNHEY, CDR2 SMNVEV (reference sequence).